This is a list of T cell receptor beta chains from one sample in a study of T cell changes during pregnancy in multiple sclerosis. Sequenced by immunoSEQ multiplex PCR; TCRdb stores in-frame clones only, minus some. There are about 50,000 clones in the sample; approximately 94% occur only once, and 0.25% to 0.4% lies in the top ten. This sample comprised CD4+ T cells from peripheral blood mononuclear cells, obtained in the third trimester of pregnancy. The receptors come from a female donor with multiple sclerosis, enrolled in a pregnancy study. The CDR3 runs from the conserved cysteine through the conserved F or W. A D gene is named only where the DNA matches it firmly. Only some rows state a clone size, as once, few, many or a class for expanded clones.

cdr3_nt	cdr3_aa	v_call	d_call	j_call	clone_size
TGTGCCAGCAACTCCAACTCAGGGACTAACTATGGCTACACCTTC	CASNSNSGTNYGYTF	TRBV7-2	NA	TRBJ1-2	NA
TGTGCCAGCAGCTCAGGGGGGAGTTTTTACACCTTC	CASSSGGSFYTF	TRBV5-6	TRBD1	TRBJ1-2	NA
TGCGCCAGCCGGATTTATACAGGGATGACCGGGGAGCTGTTTTTT	CASRIYTGMTGELFF	TRBV5-1	NA	TRBJ2-2	NA
TGTGCCAGCAGTTTATACCAGGGGGTCTATCAGTACTTC	CASSLYQGVYQYF	TRBV27	TRBD1	TRBJ2-7	once
TGTGCCATCAGTGAGGGACAGCAAGAATCACGGTACTTC	CAISEGQQESRYF	TRBV10-3	NA	TRBJ2-7	NA
TGTGCCAGCAGCTTGGAGCCACAGGTGAACACTGAAGCTTTCTTT	CASSLEPQVNTEAFF	TRBV5-4	NA	TRBJ1-1	NA
TGTGCCAGCTCACCACTGGGCCCGCCAGCCTACAATGAGCAGTTCTTC	CASSPLGPPAYNEQFF	TRBV18	NA	TRBJ2-1	NA
TGTGCCATCAGTGATGACAGGGTGGGCGCTGAAGCTTTCTTT	CAISDDRVGAEAFF	TRBV10-3	TRBD1	TRBJ1-1	NA
TGTGCCAGCAGCAACCCCCCAGGGATGAACACTGAAGCTTTCTTT	CASSNPPGMNTEAFF	TRBV21-1	NA	TRBJ1-1	once
TGTGCCAGCAGCCCGAGGTTGAACAGGGGGCGCATAGAGACCCAGTACTTC	CASSPRLNRGRIETQYF	TRBV7-9	TRBD1	TRBJ2-5	NA
TGTGCCAGCAGCCCCGGACAGGTTCCCTACGAGCAGTACTTC	CASSPGQVPYEQYF	TRBV7-3	TRBD1	TRBJ2-7	NA
TGTGCCAGCCATCTACCCGGGAGGGGGCTCGAGCAGTACTTC	CASHLPGRGLEQYF	TRBV12-1	NA	TRBJ2-7	NA
TGTGCCAGCAGCATAAACCTTAGCGGGAGATCCTACGAGCAGTACTTC	CASSINLSGRSYEQYF	TRBV13	TRBD2	TRBJ2-7	NA
TGTGCCAGCAGCGCACCCTTGGGGGGGGAGACCCAGTACTTC	CASSAPLGGETQYF	TRBV11-1	TRBD2	TRBJ2-5	NA
TGTGCCAGCAGTTACTCGATAGGGGGAATGCAGTACTTC	CASSYSIGGMQYF	TRBV6-6	NA	TRBJ2-7	NA
TGTGCCAGCAGCGCGATTGGGAGTGATAAGAACACCGGGGAGCTGTTTTTT	CASSAIGSDKNTGELFF	TRBV9	NA	TRBJ2-2	NA
TGTGCCAGCAGCCACCTACTAGCGGGAGAGGGGAATGAGCAGTTCTTC	CASSHLLAGEGNEQFF	TRBV14	TRBD2	TRBJ2-1	NA
TGTGCCAGCAGCTCACGACAGGGAAGGAGTAATGGCTACACCTTC	CASSSRQGRSNGYTF	TRBV7-2	TRBD1	TRBJ1-2	NA